This T cell receptor (beta chain) derives from a study of T cell responses to AZD1222 COVID-19 vaccine. TCRdb keeps only in-frame clones here, not all; method: immunoSEQ multiplex PCR. The sample gives 140,000 to 150,000 clones, 86% of which show up once; about 4.9% is in the top ten. This CDR3 is built from 17 residues. Between the trimmed V and J ends, which lost 0 bases and 7 bases, there was a span of 21 bases. Per the germline V gene, CDR1 is MGHRA and CDR2 is YSYEKL. This clone has just a few counts. Its antigen is not identified. Study-level points and caveats: Reports indicate that nearly half of spike-specific TCRs are directed at unmutated variant regions. Spike-specific TCR breadth and depth were elevated following two AZD1222 doses. In all cases, repertoires were sampled only after the peak T cell response. There were mostly white British donors and more females than males, and clonal diversity was possibly underestimated.

The specimen comprised peripheral blood, sampled 28 days after the second AZD1222 dose. This TCR came from an adult who received the AZD1222 COVID-19 vaccine. This sequence joins TRBV4-1 and TRBJ1-2; D is perhaps TRBD1 (5 bases). The CDR3 protein is CASSQDRGRNISPGYTF. The CDR3 coding sequence is TGCGCCAGCAGCCAAGATAGGGGTAGGAACATCTCACCTGGCTACACCTTC.